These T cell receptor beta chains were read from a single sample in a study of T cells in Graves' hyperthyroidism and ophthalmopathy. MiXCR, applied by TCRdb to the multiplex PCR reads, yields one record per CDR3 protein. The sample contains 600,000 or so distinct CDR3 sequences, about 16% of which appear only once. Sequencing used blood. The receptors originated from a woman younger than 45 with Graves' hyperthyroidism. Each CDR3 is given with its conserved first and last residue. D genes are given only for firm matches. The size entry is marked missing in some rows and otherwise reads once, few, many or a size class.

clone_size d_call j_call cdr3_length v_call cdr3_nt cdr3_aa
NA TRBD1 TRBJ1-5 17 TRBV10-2 TGCGCCAGCAGTGAGTTACAGGGGGCGCGGAGCAATCAGCCCCAGCATTTT CASSELQGARSNQPQHF
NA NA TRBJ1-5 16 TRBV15 TGTGCCACCAGCAGAGATTTTGGCAGGAGCAATCAGCCCCAGCATTTT CATSRDFGRSNQPQHF
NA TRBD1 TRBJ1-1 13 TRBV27 TGTGCCAGCAGATACGACAGGGGGGCTGAAGCTTTCTTT CASRYDRGAEAFF
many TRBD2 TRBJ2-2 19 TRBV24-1 TGTGCCACCAGTGATTTGCCGGGGACTAGCGGGAGTCATACCGGGGAGCTGTTTTTT CATSDLPGTSGSHTGELFF
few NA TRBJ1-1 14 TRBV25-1 TGTGCCAGCAGTGAAAAAATAGGCAACACTGAAGCTTTCTTT CASSEKIGNTEAFF
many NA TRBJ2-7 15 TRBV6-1 TGTGCCAGCAGCCCCACATCCTCGGTTCCCTACGAGCAGTACTTC CASSPTSSVPYEQYF
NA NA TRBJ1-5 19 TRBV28 TGTGCCAGCAGTTTTAGATCTCTGGGTTTGGGGGGCTTCAATCAGCCCCAGCATTTT CASSFRSLGLGGFNQPQHF
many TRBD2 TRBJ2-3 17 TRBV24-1 TGTGCCACCAGTGACCAAGCGACTAGCGGAAACACAGATACGCAGTATTTT CATSDQATSGNTDTQYF
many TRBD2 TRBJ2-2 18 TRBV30 TGTGCCTGGAGTGTACAGCTAGCGGGAGCCCTCGGGGGCGGGGAGCTGTTTTTT CAWSVQLAGALGGGELFF
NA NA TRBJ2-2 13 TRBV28 TGTGCCAGCAGTTTAAAGGTCCCCGGGGAGCTGTTTTTT CASSLKVPGELFF
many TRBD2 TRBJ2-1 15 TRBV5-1 TGCGCCAGCAGCTTTCCAGCGGGATCTCACAATGAGCAGTTCTTC CASSFPAGSHNEQFF
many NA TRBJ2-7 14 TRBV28 TGTGCCAGCAACGAACTTATGGGCTCCTACGAGCAGTACTTC CASNELMGSYEQYF
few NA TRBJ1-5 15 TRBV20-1 TGCAGTGGGAAGCAGGGCGTCGGAGACAATCAGCCCCAGCATTTT CSGKQGVGDNQPQHF
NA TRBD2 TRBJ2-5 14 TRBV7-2 TGTGCCAGCAGCTCCACTAGCGGGGCTGAGACCCAGTACTTC CASSSTSGAETQYF
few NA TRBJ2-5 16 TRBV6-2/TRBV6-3 TGTGCCAGCAGTTACTCGGCTAACGGAGACCAAGAGACCCAGTACTTC CASSYSANGDQETQYF
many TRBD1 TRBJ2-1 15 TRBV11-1 TGTGCCAGCAGCCGGGACAGGACTTGGATGAATGAGCAGTTCTTC CASSRDRTWMNEQFF
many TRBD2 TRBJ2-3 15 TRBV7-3 TGTGCCAGCAGATCGGGACTAGCGGGGCCAGATACGCAGTATTTT CASRSGLAGPDTQYF
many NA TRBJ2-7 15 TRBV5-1 TGCGCCAGCAGCCCCGGCGGCCAGCTTAACTACGAGCAGTACTTC CASSPGGQLNYEQYF
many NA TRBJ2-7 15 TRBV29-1 TGCAGCGCTCTAGGCGGGGATAATCCATCCTACGAGCAGTACTTC CSALGGDNPSYEQYF
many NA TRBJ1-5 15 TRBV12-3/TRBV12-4 TGTGCCAGCAGTTTAGGGCAGGGCGGCAATCAGCCCCAGCATTTT CASSLGQGGNQPQHF
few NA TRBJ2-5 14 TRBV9 TGTGCCAGCAGCGGAAAGACTAGGCAAGAGACCCAGTACTTC CASSGKTRQETQYF
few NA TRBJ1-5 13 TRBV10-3 TGTGCCATCACCGGGGGTTTCAATCAGCCCCAGCATTTT CAITGGFNQPQHF
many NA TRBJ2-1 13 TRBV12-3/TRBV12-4 TGTGCCAGCAGTGGGGGACTGTACAATGAGCAGTTCTTC CASSGGLYNEQFF
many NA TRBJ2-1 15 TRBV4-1 TGCGCCAGCAGCCAAGGGTCCTCCGGGTACAATGAGCAGTTCTTC CASSQGSSGYNEQFF
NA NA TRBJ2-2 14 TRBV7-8 TGTGCCAGCAGCTTAGCAGAGGGCACCGGGGAGCTGTTTTTT CASSLAEGTGELFF
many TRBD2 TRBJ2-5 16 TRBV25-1 TGTGCCAGCAGTGAAAGGGTAGCGGGAGTCGGGGAGACCCAGTACTTC CASSERVAGVGETQYF
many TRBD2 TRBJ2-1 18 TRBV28 TGTGCCAGCACGACAACGGGACTAGCGGGAGTTTCCTACAATGAGCAGTTCTTC CASTTTGLAGVSYNEQFF
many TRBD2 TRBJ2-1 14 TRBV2 TGTGCCAACGGGAGGAGGACCGAGTGGGGTGAGCAGTTCTTC CANGRRTEWGEQFF
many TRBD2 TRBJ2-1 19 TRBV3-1 TGTGCCAGCAGCCAAGACGCGACTAGCGGGAGAAGTGTCTACAATGAGCAGTTCTTC CASSQDATSGRSVYNEQFF
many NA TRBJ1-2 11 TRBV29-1 TGCAGCGTTCGACGCCCCTATGGCTACACCTTC CSVRRPYGYTF
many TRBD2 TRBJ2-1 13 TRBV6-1 TGTGCCAGCACGCCTAGCGGGTACAATGAGCAGTTCTTC CASTPSGYNEQFF
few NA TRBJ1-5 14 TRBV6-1 TGTGCCAGCAGCAGGGGTGGGGGATCATCGGCCCAGCATTTT CASSRGGGSSAQHF
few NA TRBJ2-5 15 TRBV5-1 TGCGCCAGCAGCTCCGGGACCCGCTGGCAAGAGACCCAGTACTTC CASSSGTRWQETQYF
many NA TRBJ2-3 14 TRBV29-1 TGCAGCGTTGAATCCTGGGCCTCCACAGATACGCAGTATTTT CSVESWASTDTQYF
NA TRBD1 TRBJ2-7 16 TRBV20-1 TGCAGTGCTAGACCCAGCCGGGACAGTATATTGTACGAGCAGTACTTC CSARPSRDSILYEQYF
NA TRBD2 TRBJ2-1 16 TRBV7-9 TGTGCCAGCAGCGAGGCTAGCGGGAGAAATTACAATGAGCAGTTCTTC CASSEASGRNYNEQFF
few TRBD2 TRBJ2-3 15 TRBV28 TGTGCCAGCAGCTCCGGGACTAGCGGGAGAAGGACGCAGTATTTT CASSSGTSGRRTQYF
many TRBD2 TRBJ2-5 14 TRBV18 TGTGCCAGCTCACCGGCTAGCGGGAAAGAGACCCAGTACTTC CASSPASGKETQYF
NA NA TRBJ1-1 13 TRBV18 TGTGCCAGCTCACTGGACAGTCTCGCTGAAGCTTTCTTT CASSLDSLAEAFF
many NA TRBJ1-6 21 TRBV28 TGTGCCAGCAGTAAGGACACAAGCGAGTTGACTTGGAGCTCCTATAATTCACCCCTCCACTTT CASSKDTSELTWSSYNSPLHF
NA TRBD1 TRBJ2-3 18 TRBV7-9 TGTGCCAGCACCCACACGTTTTTCGGGACAGGGGATGTAGATACGCAGTATTTT CASTHTFFGTGDVDTQYF
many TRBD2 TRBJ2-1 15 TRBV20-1 TGCAGTGCTAGAGATGAGGGACTAGCGGGATATGAGCAGTTCTTC CSARDEGLAGYEQFF
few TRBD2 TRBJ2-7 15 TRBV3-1 TGTGCCAGCAGCCAAGATCGCCTAGCGGGTTCCGAGCAGTACTTC CASSQDRLAGSEQYF
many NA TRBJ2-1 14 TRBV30 TGTGCCTGGAAGCTTCGGGGACCATACAATGAGCAGTTCTTC CAWKLRGPYNEQFF
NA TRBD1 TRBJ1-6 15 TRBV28 TGTGCCAGCAGTCGAAGACAGGGAATAGGGTCACCCCTCCACTTT CASSRRQGIGSPLHF
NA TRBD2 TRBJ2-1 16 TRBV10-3 TGTGCCATCAGTACAAACACGGGAGGGCCCGGGAATGAGCAGTTCTTC CAISTNTGGPGNEQFF
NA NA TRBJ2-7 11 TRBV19 TGTGCCTGTGGAGATTCCTACGAGCAGTACTTC CACGDSYEQYF
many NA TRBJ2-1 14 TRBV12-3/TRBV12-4 TGTGCCAGCAGCGGGTCCAGCTCCTACAATGAGCAGTTCTTC CASSGSSSYNEQFF
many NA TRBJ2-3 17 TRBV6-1 TGTGCCAGCAGTGTTGGGAACGTGGGAGTGGGCACAGATACGCAGTATTTT CASSVGNVGVGTDTQYF
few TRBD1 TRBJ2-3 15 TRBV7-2 TGTGCCAGCAGCGTCCTCAGGGGGCGCACAGATACGCAGTATTTT CASSVLRGRTDTQYF
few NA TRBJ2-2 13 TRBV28 TGTGCCAGCAGTCCCCCCGGAGACTGGGAGCTGTTTTTT CASSPPGDWELFF
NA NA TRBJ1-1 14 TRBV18 TGTGCCAGCTCGCAGGGACACCCGAACACTGAAGCTTTCTTT CASSQGHPNTEAFF
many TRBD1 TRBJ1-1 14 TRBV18 TGTGCCAGCCTTGGACAGGGTCACGGGTTGGATGCTTTCTTT CASLGQGHGLDAFF
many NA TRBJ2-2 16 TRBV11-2 TGTGCCAGCAGCTTCGGTCGGGGTACGGTCACCGGGGAGCTGTTTTTT CASSFGRGTVTGELFF
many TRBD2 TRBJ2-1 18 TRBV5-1 TGCGCCAGCAGCCCCGGACTAGCGGGGGAGTGGGGGGCCCATGAGCAGTTCTTC CASSPGLAGEWGAHEQFF